This entry is about one TCR beta chain. Its antigen has not been determined. Base quality data are lacking; no much larger clone is found one base away. The cohort consisted of approximately 670 healthy bone marrow donors. At the time of sampling, all cohort members were nominally healthy, though unrecorded immune exposures were likely present. The donor tested CMV seronegative, placing the donor among the approximately 400 seronegative members of the cohort. Every donor gave a peripheral blood sample, and the peripheral blood mononuclear cells from that sample were used for TCR beta sequencing. The Qiagen DNeasy Blood Extraction Kit was used to extract genomic DNA from the blood cell samples. This specimen belongs to a study of cytomegalovirus exposure and HLA in healthy donors (dated by TCRdb to 2015 to 2018). Regarding the research as a whole: An earlier analysis of several hundred of the donors reported about 250 Gb of sequence data and some 120 million unique TCR beta sequences from 150 million to 200 million T cells. About 300 gigabases of sequencing data and approximately 84 million unique TCR sequences were included in an early release covering 500 to 750 HLA-typed donors. Of the roughly 390 genotyped donors, over 65% fell in the genetic ancestry cluster associated with self-reported Caucasian donors. The study aimed to test whether signatures of past pathogen exposure could be identified by cataloging public T cell receptors. The study profiled the T cell repertoires of fewer than 850 subjects by immunosequencing and related them to cytomegalovirus serostatus. Along with the roughly 610-subject first cohort, a separate validation cohort of 120 different subjects was used. To predict cytomegalovirus infection status, the study brought together high-throughput TCR immunosequencing, statistical association of individual TCRs with disease status, and machine learning. To study patterns of TCR occurrence, a later analysis re-analyzed previously published TCR beta repertoires from just over 650 donors and added high-resolution HLA genotyping. In the later analysis, no new phenotypic data were used to find candidate immune exposures; instead, reliance was placed on TCR beta sequences and their occurrence across donors. To decide whether each TCR beta V gene segment behaved as functional or pseudogenic, an earlier analysis of fewer than 750 of the donors relied on high-throughput TCR beta sequencing. Donor age, sex, ethnicity and CMV serostatus were collected together with the repertoire data. Genome-wide SNP genotypes for about 65% of the roughly 670 donors were used in a later genetic analysis, which treated that subset as a discovery cohort. All discovery cohort repertoires had been generated using a single sequencing platform. HLA typing covered class I and class II loci at four-digit resolution. Typing coverage varied by locus: roughly 629-640 donors for A, B, C, DRB1 and DQB1; approximately 560 for DQA1; about 590 for DPA1; 450 to 480 for DPB1. Several DR-DQ haplotypes were treated as single units for association and clustering because of strong linkage in the cohort. Among over 350 genotyped donors of the cohort, an average of around 240,000 unique TCR beta nucleotide sequences were sequenced per donor, about a sixth of them non-productive.

Receptors were amplified or captured by the immunoSEQ multiplex PCR assay. The multiplex PCR relied on a mix of 60 forward primers for TCR Vbeta segments and 13 reverse primers for TCR Jbeta segments. Amplification of the CDR3 region of rearranged TCR beta genes was performed with a multiplex PCR assay on genomic DNA. Amplified TCR beta libraries were sequenced as 87-base-pair reads on the Illumina HiSeq System. Per the authors' processing: Across the roughly 670 repertoires, a later analysis counted tens of millions of unique TCR beta chains, roughly 11 million of which were shared by at least two donors. To remove PCR and sequencing errors, raw reads were error-corrected and collapsed into unique sequences using a nearest-neighbor algorithm that merged closely related sequences. Alignment of CDR3 sequences to IMGT reference sequences was used to assign V, D and J gene segments. Each retained sequence needed at least a six-nucleotide match to both a V gene segment and a J gene segment. Rearrangements were classified as productive when the CDR3 lacked stop codons and remained in frame with V and J, and all other rearrangements were classified as non-productive. Following IMGT convention, CDR3 was defined as the stretch from the second conserved V-encoded cysteine up to the conserved J-encoded phenylalanine. Sequences without an unambiguous match to a single V gene segment were excluded from the earlier analysis of over 500 of the donors. An earlier analysis of roughly 590 of the donors called V segments functional above 56.7% productive rearrangements and segregating when the between-donor standard deviation exceeded 5%. A statistical classification framework was built to diagnose cytomegalovirus status from the catalog of TCR beta chain sequences. A later analysis assigned V and J genes by comparing TCR nucleotide sequences with IMGT/GENE-DB human TR gene sequences. The TCRdist pipeline was used in a later analysis to assign CDR3 sequences and most-parsimonious VDJ recombination scenarios. In a later analysis, every TCR beta chain was defined by the combination of its CDR3 amino acid sequence and its V-gene family, and reads without a unique V-gene family were dropped. In a later analysis, nearly 600 highly shared, low-generation-probability nucleotide sequences were removed to address suspected cross-contamination and a sequencing artifact. In a later analysis, a clonal expansion index for each public chain was calculated from normalized within-repertoire ranks of inferred template counts. In a later analysis, generation probabilities were computed using a VDJ recombination model fitted to out-of-frame rearrangements, and the results were checked against IGoR. In a later analysis, TCR-TCR, TCR-HLA and TCR-CMV co-occurrence was scored with hypergeometric tests, and a repertoire-size bias correction was applied to TCR pairs. False discovery rates were estimated in a later analysis by permuting HLA or CMV assignments 20 times. In a later analysis, co-occurring TCRs were grouped with DBSCAN, and TCRdist sequence similarity was added when clustering was performed within HLA-allele-positive subsets. Repertoires with fewer than 30,000 or more than 120,000 public chains were left out of co-occurrence clustering, as were about 5 repertoires with anomalous nucleotide sharing. The clones in this table, taken by TCRdb from immuneACCESS, are in-frame only. Not every clone is retained; where verified, under half of the shortfall comes from an unresolved V gene, and the cause of the rest is unknown. The V and J calls and the clone size are those of that table, but D and trimming were determined from the DNA. This sample comprises roughly 150,000 clones, 80% to 85% of them detected only once. The ten top clones hold 3% to 3.5% of the sample.

Overall results and qualifications from the work: In a later analysis, about 17,000 TCR beta sequences were associated with specific HLA alleles at a false discovery rate of 0.05. In a later analysis, the rate of TCR association differed among HLA loci, with DRB1 alleles having the most associated TCRs and HLA-C alleles having the fewest. A further reported finding was that TCR beta sequences accurately predicted the HLA-A and HLA-B alleles for most subjects in the first cohort. The authors suggested that the approach could potentially be generalized to other disease states and immunological phenotypes. Immune exposure information for the cohort was limited to CMV serostatus. Most TCR sequences were seen in very few donors, while some public TCRs were found in many individuals. Linkage disequilibrium might explain the correlated functional status among segregating V segments, but an unknown experimental factor could not be ruled out. Strong co-occurrence of HLA alleles, especially DR and DQ, made assigning TCR associations to individual alleles difficult. According to a later genetic analysis, donors in an Asian-associated ancestry cluster had fewer N-insertions in productive TCRs than the approximately 670-donor mean. In vitro tests confirmed that a few of the cytomegalovirus-associated TCR beta chains recognize cytomegalovirus antigens. Sequencing depth was assumed to be roughly uniform across donors in the presence/absence analyses, though that assumption may not hold. In an earlier analysis of approximately 590 of the donors, most TCR beta V segments appeared in productive rearrangements about 87% or about 30% of the time, broadly matching IMGT annotations. The study listed 150 to 200 TCR beta chains as associated with cytomegalovirus. Because counts were too low, 15 to 20 rarely observed V segments, including chromosome 9 orphons, were left out of the earlier analysis of several hundred of the donors. Most CMV-associated TCR beta chains appeared to be HLA-restricted in a later analysis, and the HLA associations seemed to be driven largely by CMV exposure. HLA typing was unavailable for some donors at each locus, so association tests used only the typed subset. According to a later analysis, parvovirus B19, influenza, CMV and Epstein-Barr virus appeared linked to several top co-occurrence clusters. Compared with equally common non-associated chains, HLA-associated TCR beta chains in a later analysis were more clonally expanded and had lower generation probabilities. The classifier was reported to diagnose cytomegalovirus status with high specificity and sensitivity in both the original and validation cohorts. An association between a missense DCLRE1C variant and V-gene and J-gene trimming of TCR beta chains was found in a later genetic analysis and replicated in an independent cohort. This cohort had only TCR beta chains sequenced, and the lack of alpha or paired-chain data limited which features could be detected. A cluster of highly shared sequence variants was judged likely to be a technical artifact of the sequencing pipeline.

The TCR sequence derives from a male donor in good health and CMV-seronegative. The specimen sequenced was PBMCs.

The DNA is as follows: TGTGCCAGCAGCGGGGGACAGGTCAATGAGCAGTTCTTC. The translation is CASSGGQVNEQFF. The chain couples TRBV9 to TRBJ2-1, and 8 bases in between align with TRBD1. Here V drops 3 bases and J drops 6 bases, and the junction holds 2 bases not matched to any gene. The cysteine opens and the phenylalanine closes a CDR3 of 13 amino acids. Only the CDR3 DNA is retained, 39 bases long and in frame from the first base. As encoded in the germline V gene, CDR1 is SGDLS while CDR2 is YYNGEE.